The sequence of this T cell receptor (beta chain) was determined in a study of blood T cell repertoires in COVID-19 (dated by TCRdb to between 2020 and 2021). At the level of the whole study: Samples covering the acute and convalescent phases of COVID-19 were provided by collaborators in the United States, Italy and Spain. Nearly every sample came with metadata listing a de-identified subject ID, COVID-19 status, age in years and sex. Where HLA class I and class II types were available, the types were taken from metadata supplied by the sample provider, not from assay-based typing. Deeply sampled blood TCRbeta repertoires from subjects exposed to, actively infected with, or recovered from COVID-19 were included in the dataset. The samples were drawn from the first 160 participants of the ongoing ImmuneRACE study and from 1,200 or so subjects provided by 6 global collaborators. The prospective study material was composed of cDNA or gDNA derived from T cells, B-cell-depleted T cells, or PBMCs. A freely available public database, intended as a resource for researchers studying the immune response to SARS-CoV-2, is where the repertoires were released.

Each collaborating institution followed its own protocols to collect whole blood in K2EDTA tubes. For TCRbeta analysis, collaborators shipped samples as frozen whole blood, isolated PBMCs, or DNA extracted from either of those sample types. This clone occurred once. Its antigen remains undetermined. Per-nucleotide qualities are absent, and no much larger clonotype sits a single base away. TCRbeta CDR3 regions were amplified from genomic DNA by means of the immunoSEQ Assay, a bias-controlled multiplex PCR. Under the source paper's analysis protocol: Nucleated cell counts per sample were estimated from amplification of reference gene primers within the assay. Sequence reads were collapsed and filtered to measure the absolute abundance of every unique TCRbeta CDR3 rearrangement. For each sample, productive Simpson clonality was calculated by taking the square root of Simpson's diversity index across productive rearrangements. TCRdb took over this immuneACCESS table, retaining in-frame rearrangements with V and J assigned. Such tables are incomplete; in checked studies, under half of the missing clones stem from an unresolved V gene, and the remainder is unexplained. That table furnishes V, J and clone size, whereas the DNA furnished D and trimming. This sample lists under 55,000 clones; about nine tenths were detected once. About 8.8% of the sample is in the top ten clones.

What the study reported, not specific to this receptor: The quantity of clinical and demographic metadata differed by source and by participant and was supplied without curation.

The clonotype originates from an elderly woman with active COVID-19. The sequencing input was peripheral blood.

For the CDR3, the sequence is CAISDPNRGAAYNEQFF. At the DNA level, the sequence is TGTGCCATCAGTGACCCTAACCGGGGGGCGGCTTACAATGAGCAGTTCTTC. Here the chain combines TRBV10-3 and TRBJ2-1; the D segment could be TRBD2, given 7 matching bases. The CDR3 has 17 amino acids, counting the end cysteine and phenylalanine. Only the CDR3 region is kept as DNA, spanning 51 bases read in frame from base 1. Via the germline V gene, CDR1 is ENHRY and CDR2 SYGVKD. V and J lose 3 bases and 4 bases, and a span of 19 bases separates them.